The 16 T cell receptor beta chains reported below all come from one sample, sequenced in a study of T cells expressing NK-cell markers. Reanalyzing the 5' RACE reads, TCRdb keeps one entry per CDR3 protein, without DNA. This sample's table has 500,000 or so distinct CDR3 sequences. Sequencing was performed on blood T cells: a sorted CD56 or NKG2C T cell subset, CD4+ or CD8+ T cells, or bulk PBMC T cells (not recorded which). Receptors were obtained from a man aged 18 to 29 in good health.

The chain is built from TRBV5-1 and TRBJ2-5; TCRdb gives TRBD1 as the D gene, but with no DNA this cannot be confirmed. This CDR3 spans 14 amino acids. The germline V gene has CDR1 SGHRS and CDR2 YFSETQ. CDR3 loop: CASKLTGPEETQYF.

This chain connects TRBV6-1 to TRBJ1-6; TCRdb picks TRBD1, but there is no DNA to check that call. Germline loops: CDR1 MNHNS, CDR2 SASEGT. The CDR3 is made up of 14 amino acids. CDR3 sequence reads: CASSRTGGNSPLHF.

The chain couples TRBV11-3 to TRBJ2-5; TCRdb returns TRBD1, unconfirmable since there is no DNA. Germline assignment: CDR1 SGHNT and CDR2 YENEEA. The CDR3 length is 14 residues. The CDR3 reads CASSPKDSEETQYF. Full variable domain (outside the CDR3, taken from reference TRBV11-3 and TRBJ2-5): EAGVVQSPRYKIIEKKQPVAFWCNPISGHNTLYWYLQNLGQGPELLIRYENEEAVDDSQLPKDRFSAERLKGVDSTLKIQPAELGDSAVYLCASSPKDSEETQYFGPGTRLLVL.

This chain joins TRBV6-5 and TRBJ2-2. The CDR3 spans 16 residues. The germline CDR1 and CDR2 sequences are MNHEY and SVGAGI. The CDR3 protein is CASSYSTLMVPGELFF.

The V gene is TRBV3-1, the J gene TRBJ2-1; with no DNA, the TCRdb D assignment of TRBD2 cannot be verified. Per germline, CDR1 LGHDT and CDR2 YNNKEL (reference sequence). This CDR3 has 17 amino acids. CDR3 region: CASSQERFSGRRNEQFF.

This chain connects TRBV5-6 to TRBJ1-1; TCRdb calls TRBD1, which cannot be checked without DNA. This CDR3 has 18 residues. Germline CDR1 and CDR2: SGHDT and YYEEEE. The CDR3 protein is CASSLRRGRGYGDTEAFF.

The CDR3 spells CASSLADSGGNEQFF. This rearrangement joins TRBV7-2 to TRBJ2-1; no DNA is available, so the TRBD1 call from TCRdb remains unchecked. The CDR3 runs to 15 residues. Germline CDR1 reads SGHTA; CDR2 reads FQGNSA.

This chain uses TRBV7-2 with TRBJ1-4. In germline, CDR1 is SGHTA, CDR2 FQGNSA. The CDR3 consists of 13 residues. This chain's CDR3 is CASSIGVWEKLFF.

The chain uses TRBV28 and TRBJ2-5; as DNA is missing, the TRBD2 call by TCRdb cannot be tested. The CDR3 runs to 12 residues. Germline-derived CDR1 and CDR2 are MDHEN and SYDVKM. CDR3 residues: CASRDFKKTQYF.

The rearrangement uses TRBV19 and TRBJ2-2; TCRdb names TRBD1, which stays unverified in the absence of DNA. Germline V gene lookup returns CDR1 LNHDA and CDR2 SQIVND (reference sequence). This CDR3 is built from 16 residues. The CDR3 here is CASSTGTSPNTGELFF.

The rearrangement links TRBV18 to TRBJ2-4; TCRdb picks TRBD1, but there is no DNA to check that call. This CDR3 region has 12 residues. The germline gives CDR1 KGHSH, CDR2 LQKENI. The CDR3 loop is CASSASGNIQYF. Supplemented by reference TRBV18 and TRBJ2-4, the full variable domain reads NAGVMQNPRHLVRRRGQEARLRCSPMKGHSHVYWYRQLPEEGLKFMVYLQKENIIDESGMPKERFSAEFPKEGPSILRIQQVVRGDSAAYFCASSASGNIQYFGAGTRLSVL.

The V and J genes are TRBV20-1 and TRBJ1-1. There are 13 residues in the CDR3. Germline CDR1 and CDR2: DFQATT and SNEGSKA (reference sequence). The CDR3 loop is CSASVGRYVKAFF.

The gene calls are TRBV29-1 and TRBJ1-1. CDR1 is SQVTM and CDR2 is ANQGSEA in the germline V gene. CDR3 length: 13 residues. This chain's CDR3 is CSLRVLLNTEAFF.

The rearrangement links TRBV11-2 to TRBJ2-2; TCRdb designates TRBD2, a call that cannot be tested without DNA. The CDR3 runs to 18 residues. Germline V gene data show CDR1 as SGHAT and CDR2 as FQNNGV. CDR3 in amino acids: CASSLVVLAAANTGELFF.

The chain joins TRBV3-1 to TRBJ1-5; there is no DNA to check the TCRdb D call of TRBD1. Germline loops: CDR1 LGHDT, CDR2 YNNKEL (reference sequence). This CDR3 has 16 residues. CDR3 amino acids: CASSMGDRGLNQPQHF.

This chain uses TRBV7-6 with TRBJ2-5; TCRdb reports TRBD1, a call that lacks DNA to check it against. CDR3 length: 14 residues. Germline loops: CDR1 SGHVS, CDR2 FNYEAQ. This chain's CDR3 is CASSFTQGQETQYF.